Presented here are 32 T cell receptor beta chains from one specimen sequenced in a study of PD-1 blockade in classical Hodgkin lymphoma. The sample's time point: cycle 4 day 1 (C4D1), after less than seven weeks of nivolumab. After autologous stem cell transplantation all patients relapsed, and prior brentuximab vedotin exposure differed between cohorts. This table comes from immunoSEQ multiplex PCR, and its TCRdb copy is limited to in-frame clones, with some not included. Of about 21,000 clones in the sample, 60% to 80% were seen once. This material consisted of peripheral blood mononuclear cells (PBMCs), taken before the fourth cycle of nivolumab. The receptors here all came from a human donor with classical Hodgkin lymphoma.

The chain uses TRBV2 and TRBJ2-1; D is tentatively TRBD1 or TRBD2 (6 bases each). This CDR3 contains 14 residues. The V and J ends lost 8 bases and 3 bases respectively, with 14 bases between them. CDR1 is SNHLY and CDR2 is FYNNEI in the germline V gene. The CDR3 reads CASVGGQVYNEQFF. DNA of the CDR3: TGTGCCAGCGTTGGGGGGCAAGTCTACAATGAGCAGTTCTTC. The whole variable domain, filled in from reference TRBV2 and TRBJ2-1, reads EPEVTQTPSHQVTQMGQEVILRCVPISNHLYFYWYRQILGQKVEFLVSFYNNEISEKSEIFDDQFSVERPDGSNFTLKIRSTKLEDSAMYFCASVGGQVYNEQFFGPGTRLTVL.

The rearrangement uses TRBV28 and TRBJ2-5, with TRBD1 matching 9 bases. TRBJ2-7 matches the DNA end more closely, so the J call is doubtful. This CDR3 is 15 amino acids long. Looked up from germline, CDR1 is MDHEN and CDR2 is SYDVKM. The CDR3 region is CASRPTGGRIYEQYF. The CDR3 nucleotides are TGTGCCAGCAGACCTACAGGGGGCCGGATCTACGAGCAGTACTTC.

The chain links TRBV7-8 to TRBJ2-7, with D tentatively TRBD2 (5 bases). CDR3 length equals 15 residues. Trimming took off 1 base at V and 2 bases at J, with 12 bases between the two ends. The V gene's germline CDR1 is SGHVS and CDR2 FQNEAQ. CDR3: CASSLDGSMAYEQYF. For the CDR3, the DNA is TGTGCCAGCAGCTTAGATGGGAGTATGGCCTACGAGCAGTACTTC.

The chain combines TRBV5-5 with TRBJ2-7, with no clear D. Germline-derived CDR1 and CDR2 are SGHKS and YYEKEE (reference sequence). The CDR3 spans 14 residues. V was trimmed by 4 bases and J by 0 bases, leaving 11 bases between them. The CDR3 spells CASSQVSNSYEQYF. CDR3 DNA: TGTGCCAGCAGCCAAGTCTCCAACTCCTACGAGCAGTACTTC.

The chain employs TRBV28 and TRBJ2-7; TRBD2 matches at 9 bases. The CDR3 consists of 21 residues. The ends lost 6 bases at V and 0 bases at J; junction bases unmatched: 24. CDR1 and CDR2 (germline): MDHEN, SYDVKM. Here the CDR3 reads CASSLSWVGFSGGRSSYEQYF. The DNA of the CDR3 is TGTGCCAGCAGCCTTTCTTGGGTGGGGTTTAGCGGGGGACGTAGCTCCTACGAGCAGTACTTC. Full variable domain (outside the CDR3, taken from reference TRBV28 and TRBJ2-7): DVKVTQSSRYLVKRTGEKVFLECVQDMDHENMFWYRQDPGLGLRLIYFSYDVKMKEKGDIPEGYSVSREKKERFSLILESASTNQTSMYLCASSLSWVGFSGGRSSYEQYFGPGTRLTVT.

This chain uses TRBV7-2 with TRBJ2-7; D may correspond to TRBD1 or TRBD2 (7 bases each). CDR1 SGHTA and CDR2 FQGNSA come from the germline V gene. CDR3 length equals 14 residues. The V end lost 3 bases, the J end lost 4 bases, and 13 bases lay between the germline ends. CDR3 sequence: CASSFRQGGYEQYF. DNA for the CDR3: TGTGCCAGCAGCTTTCGGCAGGGGGGGTACGAGCAGTACTTC.

V gene TRBV28 combines with J gene TRBJ1-2; D not resolved. There are 11 residues in the CDR3. Trimming removed 7 bases from V and 5 bases from J, with 8 bases in between. The germline gives CDR1 MDHEN, CDR2 SYDVKM. The CDR3 spells CASNSRYGYTF. In nucleotides, the CDR3 is TGTGCCAGCAACTCGAGGTATGGCTACACCTTC.

This chain links TRBV6-1 with TRBJ2-1, with D possibly being TRBD2 (5 bases). The V end lost 3 bases, the J end lost 13 bases, and 10 bases lay between the germline ends. This CDR3 spans 11 amino acids. Germline loops: CDR1 MNHNS, CDR2 SASEGT. The DNA of the CDR3 is TGTGCCAGCAGTGATGGAGGTCCCCAGTTCTTC. Protein sequence: CASSDGGPQFF.

The V call is TRBV4-1, the J call TRBJ1-2; D is unclear. The germline gives CDR1 MGHRA, CDR2 YSYEKL. The CDR3 extends over 12 amino acids. Between the trimmed V and J ends, which lost 3 bases and 3 bases, there was a span of 5 bases. The CDR3 coding sequence is TGCGCCAGCAGCCAGCCAGACTATGGCTACACCTTC. Encoded protein: CASSQPDYGYTF.

The rearrangement uses TRBV9 and TRBJ1-6, with unresolved D. Germline V lookup: CDR1 SGDLS, CDR2 YYNGEE. V was clipped by 0 bases and J by 9 bases, with 16 bases between them. The CDR3 is made up of 16 amino acids. The chain's CDR3 is CASSVGDGVIGSPLHF. The CDR3 bases are TGTGCCAGCAGCGTAGGCGATGGGGTCATTGGTTCACCCCTCCACTTT.

The V call is TRBV5-1, the J call TRBJ1-2; 8 positions agree with TRBD1. V trimming: 4 bases; J trimming: 4 bases; junction bases outside the gene matches: 9. Germline lookup yields CDR1 SGHRS and CDR2 YFSETQ. The CDR3 is made up of 15 amino acids. The CDR3 spells CASSPTGGPLYGYTF. The CDR3 DNA is TGCGCCAGCAGCCCCACAGGGGGACCCCTCTATGGCTACACCTTC.

There are a few counts of this clone. Other DNA sequences in the same sample also yield this CDR3. The chain joins TRBV5-1 to TRBJ2-7; 7 bases are shared with TRBD1. Per the germline V gene, CDR1 is SGHRS and CDR2 is YFSETQ. The CDR3 extends over 15 amino acids. V was clipped by 3 bases and J by 3 bases; unmatched bases: 9. The CDR3 is CASSSRQGVSYEQYF. In DNA form, the CDR3 reads TGCGCCAGCAGCTCCAGACAGGGAGTAAGCTACGAGCAGTACTTC.

The chain carries TRBV2 and TRBJ1-2; D is perhaps TRBD1 (6 bases). Germline CDR1 SNHLY, CDR2 FYNNEI. The CDR3 extends over 14 amino acids. Trimming cost V 6 bases and J 5 bases, with 16 bases left between them. CDR3 sequence (DNA): TGTGCCAGCAGCATACAACAGGGAGAGTATGGCTACACCTTC. Protein product: CASSIQQGEYGYTF.

V and J are TRBV5-5 and TRBJ2-7; D not certain. The germline V gene has CDR1 SGHKS and CDR2 YYEKEE (reference sequence). Deletions cut 0 bases from V and 9 bases from J, with 13 bases between. CDR3 size: 13 residues. The CDR3 DNA follows: TGTGCCAGCAGCTTGGGTTCGGAGCGTCGGCAGTACTTC. Translated, it gives CASSLGSERRQYF.

This rearrangement joins TRBV7-2 to TRBJ2-5; tentative D call: TRBD2 (6 bases). In germline, CDR1 is SGHTA, CDR2 FQGNSA. Trimming removed 1 base from V and 5 bases from J, with 14 bases in between. The CDR3 runs to 15 residues. The CDR3 spells CASSLEVGGLETQYF. CDR3 in DNA: TGTGCCAGCAGCTTAGAAGTCGGAGGGCTCGAGACCCAGTACTTC.

Details on this clone: The same CDR3 also results from other DNA sequences found in this sample. The V and J genes are TRBV6-1 and TRBJ2-2; no clear D. The CDR3 totals 15 residues. V gave up 1 base and J gave up 6 bases, with 12 bases separating them. Germline V CDR1 and CDR2: MNHNS, SASEGT. Here the CDR3 DNA reads TGTGCCAGCAGTGAAGATGATAGCTTTTCCGGGGAGCTGTTTTTT. It translates to CASSEDDSFSGELFF.

This clone was detected only a few times. The genes are TRBV5-6 and TRBJ2-1; D not certain. Germline CDR1 reads SGHDT; CDR2 reads YYEEEE. V was trimmed by 4 bases and J by 6 bases, leaving 23 bases between them. This CDR3 region has 17 residues. The CDR3 loop reads CASSHRRGSPKINEQFF. CDR3 nucleotide sequence: TGTGCCAGCAGCCATAGGCGAGGCTCACCAAAAATCAATGAGCAGTTCTTC.

V usage is TRBV29-1 and J usage is TRBJ2-5; D is possibly TRBD1 (5 bases). Between the trimmed V and J ends, which lost 0 bases and 2 bases, there was a span of 16 bases. CDR1 SQVTM and CDR2 ANQGSEA come from the germline V gene. This CDR3 region has 16 residues. The CDR3 bases are TGCAGCGTTGAAGATTGGGTAAGGGGAAGGCAAGAGACCCAGTACTTC. It is translated as CSVEDWVRGRQETQYF.

This chain joins TRBV7-9 and TRBJ2-5, with 10 positions matching TRBD1. Germline V gives CDR1 SEHNR, CDR2 FQNEAQ (reference sequence). J was trimmed by 2 bases and V by 5 bases; bases with no gene match: 5. The CDR3 totals 15 residues. The CDR3 DNA reads as TGTGCCAGCAGCACAGGGACAGGGGCTCAAGAGACCCAGTACTTC. It encodes CASSTGTGAQETQYF.

This chain links TRBV5-4 with TRBJ2-7; 7 bases line up with TRBD2. Trimming cost V 3 bases and J 6 bases; bases outside gene matches: 9. This CDR3 comprises 14 residues. In germline, CDR1 is SGHNT, CDR2 YYREEE (reference sequence). In DNA, the CDR3 is TGTGCCAGCAGCTCTCCGCGGGGGTTTAGCGAGCAGTACTTC. Its protein product is CASSSPRGFSEQYF.

The rearrangement links TRBV28 to TRBJ2-3; D unclear. Germline V gene lookup returns CDR1 MDHEN and CDR2 SYDVKM. V lost 8 bases and J lost 0, with 12 bases in between. This CDR3 has 14 residues. DNA for the CDR3: TGTGCCAGCTTCGGGCTTACAAGCACAGATACGCAGTATTTT. This translates into CASFGLTSTDTQYF. Drawing the rest from reference TRBV28 and TRBJ2-3, the complete variable domain is DVKVTQSSRYLVKRTGEKVFLECVQDMDHENMFWYRQDPGLGLRLIYFSYDVKMKEKGDIPEGYSVSREKKERFSLILESASTNQTSMYLCASFGLTSTDTQYFGPGTRLTVL.

CDR3 sequence reads: CASSQEKTQYF. DNA of the CDR3: TGCGCCAGCAGCCAAGAAAAGACCCAGTACTTC. The chain has TRBV4-1 and TRBJ2-5; D is undetermined. Trimming stripped 0 bases from V and 6 bases from J, with 2 bases between. CDR3 length: 11 residues. CDR1 MGHRA and CDR2 YSYEKL come from the germline V gene.

The rearrangement uses TRBV5-6 and TRBJ1-4; 10 bases are a match to TRBD1. The CDR3 extends over 17 amino acids. The junction had 7 bases not matched to a gene; V was cut back by 0 bases and J by 5 bases. Germline values: CDR1 SGHDT, CDR2 YYEEEE. DNA of the CDR3: TGTGCCAGCAGCTTGGCCACCGGGACAGGGGCAAATGAAAAACTGTTTTTT. Protein: CASSLATGTGANEKLFF.

The chain is built from TRBV21-1 and TRBJ1-5. TRBV21-1 is designated a pseudogene. CDR3 size: 15 residues. The CDR3 nucleotides are TGTGCCAGCAGCAAACGGGAACAGGGCAATCAGCCCCAGCATTTT. The encoded protein is CASSKREQGNQPQHF.

This chain connects TRBV5-1 to TRBJ1-2; D uncertain. The CDR3 is 12 residues long. Trimming cost V 0 bases and J 4 bases, with 4 bases left between them. Germline V gene lookup returns CDR1 SGHRS and CDR2 YFSETQ. CDR3 nucleotide sequence: TGCGCCAGCAGCTTGGGGGGCTATGGCTACACCTTC. Translated: CASSLGGYGYTF.

The chain employs TRBV5-6 and TRBJ2-5, with D possibly TRBD2 on 5 matching bases. CDR3 length: 13 residues. The ends were cut back, 1 base at V and 4 bases at J, with 8 bases in the middle. Germline V gene data show CDR1 as SGHDT and CDR2 as YYEEEE. CDR3 sequence (DNA): TGTGCCAGCAGCTTGCGGGATCGAGAGACCCAGTACTTC. Translated, it gives CASSLRDRETQYF.

This chain joins TRBV5-1 and TRBJ2-7, with D possibly matching TRBD2 (7 bases). This CDR3 region has 14 residues. Germline V gene lookup returns CDR1 SGHRS and CDR2 YFSETQ. Trimming left V 3 bases short and J 5 bases short, with 15 bases between. The CDR3: CASSYHGGLDEQYF. DNA for the CDR3: TGCGCCAGCAGCTATCACGGGGGGCTGGACGAGCAGTACTTC.

The table lists this clone with a few counts. The gene calls are TRBV7-2 and TRBJ1-6; no clear D. V dropped 3 bases and J dropped 8 bases, with 14 bases sitting between them. Germline CDR1 reads SGHTA; CDR2 reads FQGNSA. This CDR3 has 15 residues. Here the CDR3 DNA reads TGTGCCAGCAGCTTGGCGGGTATGGCCTATTCACCCCTCCACTTT. Its translation: CASSLAGMAYSPLHF.

The chain couples TRBV28 to TRBJ2-7; D gene ambiguous. V was pared by 2 bases and J by 7 bases, with 12 bases between. The CDR3 covers 13 residues. Germline-derived CDR1 and CDR2 are MDHEN and SYDVKM. CDR3 sequence: CASSLPWDEEQYF. The CDR3 DNA reads as TGTGCCAGCAGTTTACCCTGGGATGAGGAGCAGTACTTC.

V and J are TRBV27 and TRBJ2-5; TRBD2 matches at 7 bases. This CDR3 comprises 16 residues. CDR1 MNHEY and CDR2 SMNVEV come from the germline V gene (reference sequence). V lost 5 bases to trimming and J lost 3 bases; unmatched junction nucleotides: 12. This chain's CDR3 is CASSMMTRAGEETQYF. In DNA form, the CDR3 reads TGTGCCAGCAGTATGATGACTAGGGCGGGAGAAGAGACCCAGTACTTC.

V is TRBV7-9 and J is TRBJ2-7, with D possibly being TRBD1 (7 bases). CDR1 and CDR2 (germline): SEHNR, FQNEAQ (reference sequence). The V and J ends lost 3 bases and 3 bases respectively, with 12 bases between them. The CDR3 extends over 14 amino acids. CDR3 in DNA: TGTGCCAGCAGCTTTGTCCAGGGGGGCTACGAGCAGTACTTC. It codes for CASSFVQGGYEQYF.

The chain links TRBV5-4 to TRBJ1-1, with a tentative D call TRBD1 (5 bases). Germline CDR1 is SGHNT and CDR2 is YYREEE (reference sequence). V was trimmed by 0 bases and J by 1 base, leaving 7 bases between them. This CDR3 contains 14 residues. For the CDR3, the DNA is TGTGCCAGCAGCTTGGGACAGCGGAACACTGAAGCTTTCTTT. It is translated as CASSLGQRNTEAFF.